This T cell receptor (beta chain) was sequenced in a study of Graves' ophthalmopathy and Graves' hyperthyroidism. The study's findings and limits: The majority of expanded thyroid clonotypes above 0.001 frequency also occurred in blood.

With a duration under 3 months, ophthalmopathy in the donors showed moderate-to-severe activity, CAS ≥3 and NOSPECS ≥4. Other autoimmune diseases, uncontrolled infections, pregnancy or lactation excluded patients from enrollment. Clinicians diagnosed using symptoms, serum thyroxine, TRAb, thyroid ultrasound and orbital computed tomography. Worth noting for this clonotype: The target antigen is unknown.

Transcripts of RNA were the source for amplifying TCR beta CDR3 regions. RT-PCR was first run with HTBI primers, then multiplex PCR in a second round. TCRdb reanalysed the multiplex PCR reads using MiXCR and keeps one entry per CDR3 protein. The data contain 740,000 or so distinct CDR3 sequences, roughly 40% of them singletons. This CDR3 is built from 15 residues. V was clipped by 5 bases and J by 7 bases; unmatched bases: 13. CDR1 SGHNT and CDR2 YYREEE come from the germline V gene (reference sequence). The rearrangement joins TRBV5-4 to TRBJ1-1; 8 bases match TRBD1. Sequenced material: peripheral blood. The sequence was collected from an adult man with Graves' ophthalmopathy. The CDR3 nucleotides read TGTGCCAGCAGTATTGCCGGCGGACAGGGAGATGAAGCTTTCTTT. The encoded protein is CASSIAGGQGDEAFF. The variable domain in full, with the rest retrieved from reference TRBV5-4 and TRBJ1-1, is ETGVTQSPTHLIKTRGQQVTLRCSSQSGHNTVSWYQQALGQGPQFIFQYYREEENGRGNFPPRFSGLQFPNYSSELNVNALELDDSALYLCASSIAGGQGDEAFFGQGTRLTVV.